Shown below are 25 T cell receptor beta chains from a single sample sequenced in a study of blood T cell repertoires in COVID-19. Profiled with immunoSEQ multiplex PCR; TCRdb holds only in-frame clones, not every one. The top ten clones hold 6.4% of a sample with roughly 300,000 clones, 70% to 90% of them seen once. Sequences were obtained from peripheral blood. These receptors came from a man between 18 and 35 years old who had recovered from COVID-19.

The chain recombines TRBV5-6 with TRBJ2-2, with 9 bases lining up with TRBD1. After removal of 1 base from V and 5 bases from J, the junction contained 9 bases not matched to a gene. The CDR3 covers 17 residues. Looked up from germline, CDR1 is SGHDT and CDR2 is YYEEEE. In DNA, the CDR3 is TGTGCCAGCAGCTTGCGGTTCACCGGGACAGGGACCGGGGAGCTGTTTTTT. This gives the protein CASSLRFTGTGTGELFF. The variable domain in full, with the rest retrieved from reference TRBV5-6 and TRBJ2-2, is DAGVTQSPTHLIKTRGQQVTLRCSPKSGHDTVSWYQQALGQGPQFIFQYYEEEERQRGNFPDRFSGHQFPNYSSELNVNALLLGDSALYLCASSLRFTGTGTGELFFGEGSRLTVL.

In its sample, this clone was seen a few times. The chain employs TRBV15 and TRBJ2-5; 8 nucleotides line up with TRBD1. Germline CDR1 LNHNV, CDR2 YYDKDF (reference sequence). The CDR3 covers 15 residues. Trimming removed 1 base from V and 5 bases from J; junction bases left unmatched: 6. The CDR3 region is CATSRGDRGWETQYF. Written as DNA, the CDR3 is TGTGCCACCAGCAGAGGAGACAGGGGTTGGGAGACCCAGTACTTC.

Written as DNA, the CDR3 is TGCGCCAGCAGCTTCCGGGGTCAGGGGTTCCTAGAGACCCAGTACTTC. This gives the protein CASSFRGQGFLETQYF. J is TRBJ2-5 and V is TRBV5-1; D may be TRBD1 (6 bases). Per the germline V gene, CDR1 is SGHRS and CDR2 is YFSETQ. V shed 2 bases and J shed 4 bases, with 18 bases lying between them. This CDR3 has 16 residues. The complete variable domain, with remaining parts taken from reference TRBV5-1 and TRBJ2-5, reads KAGVTQTPRYLIKTRGQQVTLSCSPISGHRSVSWYQQTPGQGLQFLFEYFSETQRNKGNFPGRFSGRQFSNSRSEMNVSTLELGDSALYLCASSFRGQGFLETQYFGPGTRLLVL.

The chain uses TRBV10-3 and TRBJ2-7, with a tentative D call TRBD2 (6 bases). Germline V gives CDR1 ENHRY, CDR2 SYGVKD. This CDR3 region has 12 residues. V was trimmed by 1 base and J by 6 bases, leaving 7 bases between them. As DNA, the CDR3 is TGTGCCATCAGTGAGTTGGGAGGCGAGCAGTACTTC. Protein sequence: CAISELGGEQYF.

The chain couples TRBV24-1 to TRBJ2-3; 10 bases fit TRBD2. Trimming cost V 3 bases and J 0 bases; bases outside gene matches: 8. The CDR3 is made up of 18 amino acids. CDR1 and CDR2 (germline): KGHDR, SFDVKD. CDR3 sequence: CATSDQPGTSASTDTQYF. CDR3 DNA: TGTGCCACCAGTGATCAGCCAGGGACTAGCGCTAGCACAGATACGCAGTATTTT.

This sequence joins TRBV4-2 and TRBJ2-2; TRBD2 is a possible D gene (5 bases). Trimming stripped 0 bases from V and 5 bases from J, with 10 bases between. There are 15 residues in the CDR3. CDR1 and CDR2 from the germline V gene are LGHNA and YNFKEQ. The CDR3, as DNA: TGTGCCAGCAGCCAAGAGGGAGAGAATACCGGGGAGCTGTTTTTT. Its translation: CASSQEGENTGELFF.

The chain combines TRBV4-3 with TRBJ1-2; 9 nucleotides align to TRBD1. Germline CDR1 reads LGHNA; CDR2 reads YSLEER. This CDR3 has 15 amino acids. V shed 4 bases and J 7 bases; nucleotides not matched to a gene: 10. In DNA, the CDR3 is TGCGCCAGCAGCCGCCTAGGGGACAGGGATTCTGGCTACACCTTC. Its protein is CASSRLGDRDSGYTF.

The genes are TRBV12-3 or TRBV12-4 and TRBJ1-2; D is unresolved. V gave up 6 bases and J gave up 6 bases, with 14 bases separating them. The CDR3 sequence is 13 residues long. In DNA, the CDR3 is TGTGCCAGCAGCTTGATCGCGAGCGATGGCTACACCTTC. This translates into CASSLIASDGYTF.

This chain connects TRBV27 to TRBJ2-2; D gene uncertain. The V end lost 5 bases, the J end lost 6 bases, and 13 bases lay between the germline ends. The CDR3 has 14 amino acids. Per the germline V gene, CDR1 is MNHEY and CDR2 is SMNVEV (reference sequence). The CDR3 here is CASSKLSIAGELFF. For the CDR3, the DNA is TGTGCCAGCAGTAAACTAAGTATCGCCGGGGAGCTGTTTTTT.

The V call is TRBV9, the J call TRBJ2-3, with TRBD1 as a possible D gene (5 bases). Germline CDR1 reads SGDLS; CDR2 reads YYNGEE. The CDR3 has 14 amino acids. V lost 3 bases to trimming and J lost 2 bases, with 10 bases between them. In nucleotides, the CDR3 is TGTGCCAGCAGCGCCACAGGACCCACAGATACGCAGTATTTT. Translated, it gives CASSATGPTDTQYF.

V usage is TRBV7-8 and J usage is TRBJ1-2, with TRBD1 matching over 8 bases. The V segment lost 5 bases and the J segment 3 bases; nucleotides outside the gene matches: 2. This CDR3 comprises 13 residues. Germline CDR1 SGHVS, CDR2 FQNEAQ. The CDR3 loop is CASSVQGDYGYTF. The CDR3 DNA reads as TGTGCCAGCAGCGTACAGGGGGACTATGGCTACACCTTC.

This chain uses TRBV2 with TRBJ2-5, with TRBD2 identical over 7 bases. Per the germline V gene, CDR1 is SNHLY and CDR2 is FYNNEI. CDR3 length: 15 residues. Trimming cost V 2 bases and J 0 bases; bases outside gene matches: 3. For the CDR3, the DNA is TGTGCCAGCAGTGAACTGGGAGGGTACCAAGAGACCCAGTACTTC. Its translation is CASSELGGYQETQYF.

The CDR3 spells CASSCPTGNGNQPQHF. The CDR3 nucleotides are TGTGCCAGCAGTTGCCCGACAGGGAACGGCAATCAGCCCCAGCATTTT. V and J are TRBV6-5 and TRBJ1-5; 7 bases match TRBD1. The V gene end was trimmed by 4 bases and the J gene end by 2 bases; junction bases not matched to a gene: 8. The germline gives CDR1 MNHEY, CDR2 SVGAGI. There are 16 residues in the CDR3.

CDR3 in DNA: TGCAGCTCCGTGGTCTCGGGACAGTATGGCTACACCTTC. Encoded protein: CSSVVSGQYGYTF. The rearrangement joins TRBV29-1 to TRBJ1-2, with TRBD1 matching 7 bases. The trim removed 8 bases at V and 5 bases at J, leaving 11 bases unmatched. Germline CDR1 is SQVTM and CDR2 is ANQGSEA. The CDR3 covers 13 residues.

V gene TRBV18 combines with J gene TRBJ1-1, with unresolved D. Per the germline V gene, CDR1 is KGHSH and CDR2 is LQKENI. This CDR3 comprises 12 residues. Trimming took 6 bases from V and 5 from J, leaving 10 bases between them. The CDR3 region has the DNA TGTGCCAGCTCGCCTAGTAGGACTGAAGCTTTCTTT. Translation: CASSPSRTEAFF.

On this clone: Other DNA sequences in the same sample also yield this CDR3. This chain links TRBV27 with TRBJ2-7; tentatively, D is TRBD2 (6 bases). The CDR3 consists of 14 residues. Germline V gene sequence: CDR1 MNHEY, CDR2 SMNVEV (reference sequence). V was pared by 5 bases and J by 0 bases, with 11 bases between. The CDR3 loop reads CASSLGGSSYEQYF. DNA for the CDR3: TGTGCCAGCAGTCTAGGAGGGAGCTCCTACGAGCAGTACTTC.

The chain joins TRBV11-1 to TRBJ1-6; D remains ambiguous. The CDR3 runs to 15 residues. V gave up 3 bases and J gave up 6 bases, with 12 bases separating them. Germline V gene data show CDR1 as SGHAT and CDR2 as FQDESV (reference sequence). Here the CDR3 reads CASSLKRHFNSPLHF. The CDR3 coding sequence is TGTGCCAGCAGCTTGAAGAGACACTTTAATTCACCCCTCCACTTT.

The gene calls are TRBV4-2 and TRBJ2-1; 12 nucleotides line up with TRBD2. The CDR3 loop spans 16 amino acids. The germline V gene encodes CDR1 LGHNA and CDR2 YNFKEQ. After removal of 4 bases from V and 6 bases from J, the junction contained 7 bases not matched to a gene. The CDR3 protein is CASSRWTSGNGNEQFF. CDR3 nucleotides: TGTGCCAGCAGCCGGTGGACTAGCGGGAATGGCAATGAGCAGTTCTTC.

The chain recombines TRBV6-6 with TRBJ2-1, with D maybe TRBD2 (5 bases). Germline V gene data show CDR1 as MNHNY and CDR2 as SVGAGI (reference sequence). This CDR3 has 13 residues. Trimming cost V 3 bases and J 6 bases, with 9 bases left between them. The CDR3 DNA sequence: TGTGCCAGCAGTTATTTCGGGGTCAATGAGCAGTTCTTC. Translated, it gives CASSYFGVNEQFF.

The chain joins TRBV6-2 or TRBV6-3 to TRBJ2-2; 8 bases fit TRBD2. Germline V gene lookup returns CDR1 MNHEY and CDR2 SVGEGT. The CDR3 sequence is 17 residues long. The V and J ends lost 5 bases and 0 bases, in that order; junction bases with no gene match: 8. The CDR3 DNA reads as TGTGCCAGCAGTCCCGGCGGGGGGACGACGAACACCGGGGAGCTGTTTTTT. It is translated as CASSPGGGTTNTGELFF.

J is TRBJ1-2 and V is TRBV6-5, with 9 bases fitting TRBD1. The CDR3 loop spans 15 amino acids. Trimming cost V 6 bases and J 4 bases; bases outside gene matches: 9. CDR1 and CDR2 from the germline V gene are MNHEY and SVGAGI. The CDR3 spells CASRPTGQGRYGYTF. The CDR3, as DNA: TGTGCCAGCAGGCCGACGGGACAGGGACGCTATGGCTACACCTTC.

The chain employs TRBV4-2 and TRBJ2-4, with a weak D call TRBD1 (5 bases). The CDR3 contains 15 residues. Germline V gene lookup returns CDR1 LGHNA and CDR2 YNFKEQ. V was pared by 0 bases and J by 7 bases, with 13 bases between. The CDR3 region is CASSQDRGQGNIQYF. The CDR3 region has the DNA TGTGCCAGCAGCCAAGATAGGGGCCAGGGCAACATTCAGTACTTC.

The chain couples TRBV9 to TRBJ2-2; 9 positions match TRBD1. The CDR3 length is 15 residues. CDR1 and CDR2 from the germline V gene are SGDLS and YYNGEE. Germline trimming cut 3 bases from V and 3 bases from J; bases unmatched to any gene: 3. CDR3 nucleotides: TGTGCCAGCAGCGCGCGACAGGGGGACACCGGGGAGCTGTTTTTT. As protein: CASSARQGDTGELFF.

The chain uses TRBV6-6 and TRBJ1-6; perhaps TRBD1 as D (5 bases). The CDR3 loop spans 16 amino acids. Germline CDR1 and CDR2: MNHNY and SVGAGI (reference sequence). Trimming left V 7 bases short and J 7 bases short, with 20 bases between. This CDR3 reads CASTYDQGELNSPLHF. CDR3 nucleotides: TGTGCCAGCACCTACGATCAAGGGGAATTAAATTCACCCCTCCACTTT.

The chain is built from TRBV27 and TRBJ2-7; no clear D gene. CDR3 length: 13 amino acids. V was clipped by 2 bases and J by 2 bases, with 7 bases between them. Germline lookup yields CDR1 MNHEY and CDR2 SMNVEV (reference sequence). CDR3 DNA: TGTGCCAGCAGTTTAGCGCCTGCCTACGAGCAGTACTTC. This translates into CASSLAPAYEQYF.